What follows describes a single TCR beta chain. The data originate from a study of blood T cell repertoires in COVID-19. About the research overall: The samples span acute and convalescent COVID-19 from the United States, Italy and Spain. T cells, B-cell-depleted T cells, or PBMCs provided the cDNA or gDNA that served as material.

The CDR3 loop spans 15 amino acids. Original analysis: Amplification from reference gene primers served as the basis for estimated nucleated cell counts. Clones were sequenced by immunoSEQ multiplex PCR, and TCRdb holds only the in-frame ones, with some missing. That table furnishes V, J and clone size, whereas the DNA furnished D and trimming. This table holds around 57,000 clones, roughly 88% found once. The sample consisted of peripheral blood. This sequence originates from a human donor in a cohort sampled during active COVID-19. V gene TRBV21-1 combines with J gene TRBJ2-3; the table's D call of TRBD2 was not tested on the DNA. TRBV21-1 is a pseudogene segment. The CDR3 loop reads CASSPSGEGPDTQYF. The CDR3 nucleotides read TGTGCCAGCAGCCCTAGCGGGGAGGGCCCAGATACGCAGTATTTT.